The 12 T cell receptor beta chains below all came from one sample that was sequenced in a study of T cell repertoires in cytomegalovirus infection. One entry per CDR3 protein, called by TCRdb with MiXCR from the reads. The sample includes around 180,000 distinct CDR3 sequences, roughly 19% of them seen just once. Sequencing was performed on PBMCs. The receptors shown here come from a human donor in good health (CMV status not recorded). Some clones in this sample may be carry-over from other donors' samples.

This clonotype appeared a few times. CDR3 DNA sequence: TGTGCCAGCAGCCCTGGGGGGCGTTCGAGTCAGCCCCAGCATTTT. This codes for CASSPGGRSSQPQHF. The V and J genes are TRBV7-2 and TRBJ1-5; D is perhaps TRBD1 (6 bases). CDR3 length: 15 amino acids. Germline lookup yields CDR1 SGHTA and CDR2 FQGNSA. The V and J ends lost 5 bases and 6 bases respectively, with 17 bases between them. Complete variable domain (other parts from reference TRBV7-2 and TRBJ1-5): GAGVSQSPSNKVTEKGKDVELRCDPISGHTALYWYRQSLGQGLEFLIYFQGNSAPDKSGLPSDRFSAERTGGSVSTLTIQRTQQEDSAVYLCASSPGGRSSQPQHFGDGTRLSIL.

The V call is TRBV20-1, the J call TRBJ1-1; D is perhaps TRBD1 (6 bases). Between the trimmed V and J ends, which lost 0 bases and 1 base, there was a span of 9 bases. The CDR3 contains 14 residues. Germline loops: CDR1 DFQATT, CDR2 SNEGSKA (reference sequence). The CDR3 spells CSAREGGGNTEAFF. The CDR3 DNA reads TGCAGTGCTAGAGAGGGGGGCGGGAACACTGAAGCTTTCTTT.

This clonotype showed up just a few times. The V and J genes are TRBV27 and TRBJ1-4; tentatively, D is TRBD1 (6 bases). There are 16 residues in the CDR3. Between the trimmed V and J ends, which lost 3 bases and 4 bases, there was a span of 15 bases. CDR1 is MNHEY, CDR2 SMNVEV, per germline (reference sequence). The CDR3 DNA sequence: TGTGCCAGCAGTTTGATCCCAGGGGTGGGTAATGAAAAACTGTTTTTT. Its translation is CASSLIPGVGNEKLFF.

Ten or more counts support this clonotype. The genes are TRBV19 and TRBJ2-1, with 11 bases lining up with TRBD2. The V gene's germline CDR1 is LNHDA and CDR2 SQIVND (reference sequence). The CDR3 has 15 amino acids. V lost 4 bases, J lost 15 bases, and 14 bases stayed unmatched. CDR3: CASSKGASGGLLPFF. The CDR3 nucleotides are TGTGCCAGTAGTAAAGGGGCTAGCGGGGGGCTGCTCCCGTTCTTC.

This clonotype was counted between two and nine times. The genes are TRBV20-1 and TRBJ1-6; 8 bases agree with TRBD1. Unmatched junction bases numbered 16, after V lost 5 bases and J lost 13 bases. The CDR3 is made up of 15 amino acids. Germline V CDR1 and CDR2: DFQATT, SNEGSKA (reference sequence). CDR3 in amino acids: CSAVFAGQAISPLHF. DNA for the CDR3: TGCAGTGCTGTATTTGCGGGACAGGCGATCTCGCCCCTCCACTTT.

The rearrangement uses TRBV18 and TRBJ2-2; D could derive from TRBD1 or TRBD2 (5 bases each). V was shortened by 6 bases and J by 5 bases, with 19 bases between the two germline ends. The germline V gene has CDR1 KGHSH and CDR2 LQKENI. The CDR3 is 16 residues long. The CDR3: CASSYMGDSVTGELFF. CDR3 bases: TGTGCCAGCTCCTACATGGGAGACAGCGTGACCGGGGAGCTGTTTTTT. Full variable domain (outside the CDR3, taken from reference TRBV18 and TRBJ2-2): NAGVMQNPRHLVRRRGQEARLRCSPMKGHSHVYWYRQLPEEGLKFMVYLQKENIIDESGMPKERFSAEFPKEGPSILRIQQVVRGDSAAYFCASSYMGDSVTGELFFGEGSRLTVL.

The chain has TRBV27 and TRBJ2-1; D possibly matches TRBD1 or TRBD2 (5 bases each). V lost 3 bases and J lost 0, with 9 bases in between. The CDR3 covers 15 residues. Germline V lookup: CDR1 MNHEY, CDR2 SMNVEV (reference sequence). The CDR3 sequence: CASSLGDGSYNEQFF. CDR3 DNA sequence: TGTGCCAGCAGTTTGGGGGATGGCTCCTACAATGAGCAGTTCTTC.

This clonotype was seen more than once but under ten times. J is TRBJ1-2 and V is TRBV27, with TRBD1 as a possible D gene (5 bases). Trimming left V 5 bases short and J 3 bases short, with 10 bases between. CDR3 length equals 13 residues. Germline V gene lookup returns CDR1 MNHEY and CDR2 SMNVEV (reference sequence). The CDR3 bases are TGTGCCAGCAGTCAGGGCGTTTACTATGGCTACACCTTC. The encoded protein is CASSQGVYYGYTF.

The gene calls are TRBV2 and TRBJ2-1; D is uncertain. V lost 4 bases and J 13 bases, leaving 8 bases between the germline ends. This CDR3 has 10 amino acids. Germline lookup yields CDR1 SNHLY and CDR2 FYNNEI. The CDR3 protein is CASSVLDQFF. The DNA for the CDR3 is TGTGCCAGCAGTGTGCTTGATCAGTTCTTC.

Many counts were recorded for this clonotype. The rearrangement links TRBV7-8 to TRBJ2-3, with 7 bases identical to TRBD1. V lost 1 base and J lost 4; bases outside the gene matches: 5. Germline V gives CDR1 SGHVS, CDR2 FQNEAQ. The CDR3 totals 15 residues. CDR3 nucleotides: TGTGCCAGCAGCTTAGAGAGGGGGCAAGCAGATACGCAGTATTTT. Translation: CASSLERGQADTQYF.

This clonotype was picked up a small number of times. The gene calls are TRBV19 and TRBJ1-2; D is unclear. Per germline, CDR1 LNHDA and CDR2 SQIVND (reference sequence). The CDR3 runs to 11 residues. Trimming cost V 3 bases and J 8 bases, with 7 bases left between them. The CDR3 reads CASSIRLGYTF. The DNA for the CDR3 is TGTGCCAGTAGTATTCGGTTGGGCTACACCTTC.

This clonotype occurred many times. The chain carries TRBV11-1 and TRBJ2-5; unclear D gene. CDR1 is SGHAT and CDR2 is FQDESV in the germline V gene (reference sequence). Between the trimmed V and J ends, which lost 5 bases and 3 bases, there was a span of 19 bases. CDR3 length equals 16 residues. CDR3 region: CASSQRVAFGEETQYF. In DNA form, the CDR3 reads TGTGCCAGCAGCCAAAGGGTTGCGTTCGGCGAAGAGACCCAGTACTTC.